A single sample is the source of the 15 T cell receptor beta chains below, sequenced in a study of cytomegalovirus exposure and HLA in healthy donors. A multiplex PCR was run with 60 Vbeta primers and 13 Jbeta primers. Clones were read by immunoSEQ multiplex PCR, and TCRdb kept only the in-frame ones, dropping some. The sample lists about 130,000 clones, roughly 84% occurring once. The sample consisted of PBMCs. These receptor sequences come from a boy younger than 18 in good health and CMV-seronegative.

The chain combines TRBV4-1 with TRBJ2-5; 10 positions match TRBD2. The better agreement between TRBJ2-7 and the DNA end casts doubt on the J call. Germline values: CDR1 MGHRA, CDR2 YSYEKL. CDR3 size: 15 residues. This CDR3 reads CASSHTGLAVYEQYF. CDR3 nucleotide sequence: TGCGCCAGCAGCCATACCGGACTAGCGGTCTACGAGCAGTACTTC.

The chain couples TRBV2 to TRBJ1-2; perhaps TRBD1 as D (5 bases). Germline assignment: CDR1 SNHLY and CDR2 FYNNEI. This CDR3 comprises 13 residues. Trimming shortened V by 3 bases and J by 5 bases, and 10 bases separated the two germline ends. The DNA for the CDR3 is TGTGCCAGCAGTGACCGGGGGAGTTATGGCTACACCTTC. This translates into CASSDRGSYGYTF.

This clone was recorded a few times. This sequence joins TRBV21-1 and TRBJ1-1; the DNA was not used to check the table's D call, TRBD1. TRBV21-1 is marked as a pseudogene. The CDR3 spans 15 residues. The CDR3 DNA reads as TGTGCCAGCAGCAAAAAGGGGCGGCAAGGCACTGAAGCTTTCTTT. Encoded protein: CASSKKGRQGTEAFF.

The chain combines TRBV29-1 with TRBJ1-6; 7 nucleotides match TRBD1. Germline V gene data show CDR1 as SQVTM and CDR2 as ANQGSEA. The CDR3 has 12 amino acids. CDR3 nucleotide sequence: TGCACCTCGGTGGCAGGGGGGTCACCCCTCCACTTT. Translated, it gives CTSVAGGSPLHF. Together with reference TRBV29-1 and TRBJ1-6, the CDR3 gives the full variable domain: SAVISQKPSRDICQRGTSLTIQCQVDSQVTMMFWYRQQPGQSLTLIATANQGSEATYESGFVIDKFPISRPNLTFSTLTVSNMSPEDSSIYLCTSVAGGSPLHFGNGTRLTVT.

V usage is TRBV7-9 and J usage is TRBJ2-1, with TRBD1 identical over 9 bases. CDR3 size: 15 residues. CDR1 is SEHNR, CDR2 FQNEAQ, per germline (reference sequence). The V gene end was trimmed by 4 bases and the J gene end by 2 bases; junction bases not matched to a gene: 3. The CDR3 DNA sequence: TGTGCCAGCAGCTCGGACAGGGGCACCTACAATGAGCAGTTCTTC. It translates to CASSSDRGTYNEQFF.

Turning to this clone: It is unclear where the CDR3 begins or ends on the DNA, so no DNA is shown, and the CDR3 is as TCRdb lists it. This rearrangement joins TRBV7-2 to TRBJ2-7; TRBD2, the D gene given by the table, was not confirmed from the DNA. Per germline, CDR1 SGHTA and CDR2 FQGNSA. The CDR3 is 12 residues long, counting both termini. The CDR3 protein is CASSLFLSEQYF.

V and J are TRBV4-2 and TRBJ1-5; 9 nucleotides align to TRBD1. J was trimmed by 1 base and V by 5 bases; bases with no gene match: 6. This CDR3 has 16 residues. In germline, CDR1 is LGHNA, CDR2 YNFKEQ. CDR3 region: CASSLDRGGSNQPQHF. CDR3 DNA sequence: TGTGCCAGCAGCTTGGACAGGGGAGGGAGCAATCAGCCCCAGCATTTT.

This clone was seen once. This chain links TRBV14 with TRBJ1-6; no clear D. The CDR3 length is 12 residues. Trimming took off 1 base at V and 10 bases at J, with 5 bases between the two ends. From germline, CDR1 is SGHDN and CDR2 FVKESK. CDR3: CASSQGASPLHF. The CDR3 nucleotides are TGTGCCAGCAGCCAAGGGGCATCACCCCTCCACTTT.

The rearrangement joins TRBV6-1 to TRBJ1-4; D perhaps matches TRBD1 (6 bases). The CDR3 consists of 14 residues. Trimming left V 6 bases short and J 4 bases short, with 12 bases between. Germline values: CDR1 MNHNS, CDR2 SASEGT. CDR3 amino acids: CASRPTGRNEKLFF. The DNA of the CDR3 is TGTGCCAGCAGGCCGACAGGACGTAATGAAAAACTGTTTTTT.

This chain joins TRBV18 and TRBJ1-2, with D possibly TRBD1 on 5 matching bases. Germline-derived CDR1 and CDR2 are KGHSH and LQKENI. Trimming left V 3 bases short and J 3 bases short, with 11 bases between. The CDR3 has 14 residues. The chain's CDR3 is CASSPLPGDYGYTF. The CDR3 coding sequence is TGTGCCAGCTCACCGCTCCCGGGGGACTATGGCTACACCTTC.

V gene TRBV15 combines with J gene TRBJ1-1; D gene ambiguous. V lost 1 base to trimming and J lost 0 bases, with 6 bases between them. Germline lookup yields CDR1 LNHNV and CDR2 YYDKDF (reference sequence). CDR3 length: 14 residues. Written as DNA, the CDR3 is TGTGCCACCAGCAGAGGCGGCTTGAACACTGAAGCTTTCTTT. It yields the protein CATSRGGLNTEAFF.

The V and J genes are TRBV7-3 and TRBJ1-1; D gene unclear. In germline, CDR1 is SGHTA, CDR2 FQGTGA. The CDR3 length is 14 residues. Trimming took off 1 base at V and 7 bases at J, with 13 bases between the two ends. CDR3 in amino acids: CASSLKEGTREAFF. The CDR3, as DNA: TGTGCCAGCAGCTTAAAAGAGGGCACCCGTGAAGCTTTCTTT.

This clone came up once. The chain couples TRBV2 to TRBJ2-3, with TRBD2 identical over 13 bases. CDR1 is SNHLY, CDR2 FYNNEI, per germline. The trim removed 2 bases at V and 2 bases at J, leaving 4 bases unmatched. CDR3 length: 17 amino acids. The CDR3 coding sequence is TGTGCCAGCAGTGAAAAGGGACTAGCGGGATACACAGATACGCAGTATTTT. It yields the protein CASSEKGLAGYTDTQYF. The whole variable domain, filled in from reference TRBV2 and TRBJ2-3, reads EPEVTQTPSHQVTQMGQEVILRCVPISNHLYFYWYRQILGQKVEFLVSFYNNEISEKSEIFDDQFSVERPDGSNFTLKIRSTKLEDSAMYFCASSEKGLAGYTDTQYFGPGTRLTVL.

This clone was seen only once. The chain uses TRBV9 and TRBJ2-7; 7 bases match TRBD1. The V segment lost 4 bases and the J segment 3 bases; nucleotides outside the gene matches: 7. The length of the CDR3 is 14 residues. Germline CDR1 SGDLS, CDR2 YYNGEE. DNA for the CDR3: TGTGCCAGCAGCCCCCGGACAGGATACTACGAGCAGTACTTC. Translation: CASSPRTGYYEQYF. Combining the CDR3 with reference TRBV9 and TRBJ2-7 gives the whole variable domain DSGVTQTPKHLITATGQRVTLRCSPRSGDLSVYWYQQSLDQGLQFLIQYYNGEERAKGNILERFSAQQFPDLHSELNLSSLELGDSALYFCASSPRTGYYEQYFGPGTRLTVT.

The chain recombines TRBV27 with TRBJ2-5; 10 bases fit TRBD1. This CDR3 has 15 residues. After removal of 6 bases from V and 5 bases from J, the junction contained 9 bases not matched to a gene. Germline values: CDR1 MNHEY, CDR2 SMNVEV (reference sequence). This CDR3 is CASSDRTGGSETQYF. For the CDR3, the DNA is TGTGCCAGCAGCGACCGGACAGGGGGTAGTGAGACCCAGTACTTC.